A selection of T cell receptor beta chains follows, all from one sample in a study of T cells after yellow fever vaccination. TCRdb ran MiXCR on the 5' RACE reads and lists one entry per CDR3 protein. In the table there are 400,000 or so distinct CDR3 sequences, approximately 18% of which are singletons. Specimen: PBMCs, collected before the yellow fever booster vaccination. These receptor sequences come from a man between 18 and 35 years old who received the YFV17D yellow fever vaccine. Both conserved end residues are part of each CDR3. D genes are given only for firm matches. Clone size is given for some rows only: seen once, a few or many times, or a class if the clone is expanded.

d_gene	abundance	v_gene	j_gene	CDR3aa	CDR3nt
TRBD1	NA	TRBV5-1	TRBJ2-3	CASRRQGFASDTQYF	TGCGCCAGCAGAAGACAGGGGTTTGCTTCAGATACGCAGTATTTT
NA	NA	TRBV6-2/TRBV6-3	TRBJ2-2	CASSHVEDPFNTGELFF	TGTGCCAGCAGCCACGTCGAGGACCCTTTTAACACCGGGGAGCTGTTTTTT
NA	NA	TRBV20-1	TRBJ1-1	CSASAGETEAFF	TGCAGTGCTAGCGCAGGGGAGACTGAAGCTTTCTTT
TRBD1	NA	TRBV6-5	TRBJ2-1	CASSSITGVSYNEQFF	TGTGCCAGCAGTTCTATAACAGGGGTCTCCTACAATGAGCAGTTCTTC
NA	few	TRBV7-2	TRBJ2-3	CASSFQESWVDTQYF	TGTGCCAGCAGCTTTCAAGAGAGTTGGGTAGATACGCAGTATTTT
NA	few	TRBV6-2/TRBV6-3	TRBJ1-6	CASSYDRSGNNSPLHF	TGTGCCAGCAGTTACGACAGGTCTGGGAATAATTCACCCCTCCACTTT
NA	few	TRBV6-2/TRBV6-3	TRBJ2-1	CASDPGAGYGEQFF	TGTGCCAGCGATCCGGGGGCTGGGTATGGTGAGCAGTTCTTC
TRBD2	few	TRBV6-5	TRBJ2-7	CASRDSGGLPMSSYEQYF	TGTGCCAGCAGAGATAGCGGGGGGCTCCCAATGAGCTCCTACGAGCAGTACTTC
NA	many	TRBV7-2	TRBJ1-5	CASSLRGQPQHF	TGTGCCAGCAGCTTAAGGGGTCAGCCCCAGCATTTT
TRBD2	NA	TRBV5-5	TRBJ2-3	CASSPGLAGAPAPVGTQYF	TGTGCCAGCAGCCCCGGACTAGCGGGGGCCCCGGCCCCCGTTGGTACGCAGTATTTT
NA	few	TRBV29-1	TRBJ2-1	CSVEDGENEQFF	TGCAGCGTAGAGGACGGGGAAAATGAGCAGTTCTTC
NA	NA	TRBV4-2	TRBJ1-1	CASSQDRGFRMGTEAFF	TGTGCCAGCAGCCAAGATAGGGGTTTCAGGATGGGCACTGAAGCTTTCTTT